The clone carrying this TCR beta chain was seen many times. These data come from a study of molecular identifiers for immune sequencing clone quantification. Between the trimmed V and J ends, which lost 2 bases and 8 bases, there was a span of 22 bases. CDR3 size: 17 residues. In germline, CDR1 is SGHTA, CDR2 FQGNSA. Libraries from naive CD8 cells were generated from 20,000 to 1,000,000 sorted cells (with 10%, 30% or 50% RNA). Based on a CD8+CD4-CCR7+CD45RA+ profile, naive CD8 T cells were sorted. MiXCR was run by TCRdb on the PCR reads, yielding one entry per CDR3 protein. Of about 640,000 distinct CDR3 sequences listed, nearly 20% are singletons.

The receptor was derived from a human donor in good health. Some libraries in this study had Jurkat cell RNA spiked in. Sequencing used naive CD8+ T cells from blood, with Jurkat cell RNA spiked in. Stated subset: FACS-sorted CD8+CD4-CCR7+CD45RA+ naive T cells. V is TRBV7-2 and J is TRBJ2-1, with D maybe TRBD2 (5 bases). CDR3 DNA sequence: TGTGCCAGCAGCTTATACTGGAGTATTCCTTTTAGCGATGAGCAGTTCTTC. Translation: CASSLYWSIPFSDEQFF.